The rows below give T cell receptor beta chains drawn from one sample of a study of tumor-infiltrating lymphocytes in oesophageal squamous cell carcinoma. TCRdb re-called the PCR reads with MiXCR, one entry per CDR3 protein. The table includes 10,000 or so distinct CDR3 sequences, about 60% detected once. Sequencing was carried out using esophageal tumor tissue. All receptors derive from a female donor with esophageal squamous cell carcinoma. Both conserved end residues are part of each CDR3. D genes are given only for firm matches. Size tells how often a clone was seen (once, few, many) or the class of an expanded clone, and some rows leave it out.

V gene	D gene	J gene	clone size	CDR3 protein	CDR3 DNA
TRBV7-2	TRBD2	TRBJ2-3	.	CASSQQASGDFTDTQYF	TGTGCCAGCAGCCAACAGGCTAGCGGAGATTTTACAGATACGCAGTATTTT
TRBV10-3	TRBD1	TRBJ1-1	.	CAIMSRGGTEAFF	TGTGCCATCATGTCCAGGGGGGGGACTGAAGCTTTCTTT
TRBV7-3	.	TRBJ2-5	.	CASSLGRGQETQYF	TGTGCCAGCAGCTTAGGACGCGGACAAGAGACCCAGTACTTC
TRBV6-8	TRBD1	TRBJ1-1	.	CASSAGGLDTEAFF	TGTGCCAGCAGTGCAGGGGGATTAGACACTGAAGCTTTCTTT
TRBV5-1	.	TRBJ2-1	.	CASSLELRGQPRQFF	TGCGCCAGCAGCTTAGAACTCCGAGGTCAGCCCCGGCAGTTCTTC
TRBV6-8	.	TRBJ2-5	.	CASSSRGTNQETQYF	TGTGCCAGCAGTTCTCGGGGGACGAACCAAGAGACCCAGTACTTC
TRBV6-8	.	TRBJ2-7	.	CASREHGQGRWGTYEQYF	TGTGCCAGCAGGGAACACGGGCAGGGCAGATGGGGGACCTACGAGCAGTACTTC
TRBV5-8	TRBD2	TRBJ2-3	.	CASSFISGGDNTDTQYF	TGTGCCAGCAGCTTCATCAGCGGGGGGGACAACACAGATACGCAGTATTTT
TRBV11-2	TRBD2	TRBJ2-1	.	CASSLGPGLAGGYNEQFF	TGTGCCAGCAGCTTAGGCCCGGGACTAGCGGGGGGGTACAATGAGCAGTTCTTC
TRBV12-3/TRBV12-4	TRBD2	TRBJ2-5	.	CASSLSRDYPGEQYF	TGTGCCAGCAGTTTGTCGAGGGACTACCCGGGGGAGCAGTACTTC
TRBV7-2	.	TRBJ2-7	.	CASSLVPGQSSYEQYF	TGTGCCAGCAGCTTAGTTCCGGGGCAGAGCTCCTACGAGCAGTACTTC
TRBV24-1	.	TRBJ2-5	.	CATGESPQETQYF	TGTGCCACCGGTGAGTCTCCACAAGAGACCCAGTACTTC
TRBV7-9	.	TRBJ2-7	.	CASSPIGIGPVFF	TGTGCCAGCAGCCCTATCGGCATAGGCCCCGTATTCTTC
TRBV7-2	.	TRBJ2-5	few	CASRVRERGEQYF	TGTGCCAGCCGTGTGCGGGAGAGGGGGGAGCAGTACTTC
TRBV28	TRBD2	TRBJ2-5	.	CASSSGSGYQETQYF	TGTGCCAGCAGTAGCGGGAGCGGGTACCAAGAGACCCAGTACTTC
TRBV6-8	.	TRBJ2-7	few	CASSLGTYEQYF	TGTGCCAGCAGTTTGGGCACCTACGAGCAGTACTTC
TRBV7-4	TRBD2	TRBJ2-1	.	CASSLVRQRAGELKSSYNEQFF	TGTGCCAGCAGCTTAGTCAGACAGAGAGCGGGAGAGCTCAAGAGCTCCTACAATGAGCAGTTCTTC
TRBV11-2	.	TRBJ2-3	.	CASSLDGLPWGTDTQYF	TGTGCCAGCAGCTTAGACGGACTTCCGTGGGGCACAGATACGCAGTATTTT
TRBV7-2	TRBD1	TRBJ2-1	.	CASSSTGGYEQFF	TGTGCCAGCAGCTCGACAGGGGGCTACGAGCAGTTCTTC
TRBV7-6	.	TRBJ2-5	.	CASSLFMWETQYF	TGTGCCAGCAGCTTATTTATGTGGGAGACCCAGTACTTC
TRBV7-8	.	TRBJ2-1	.	CASSYLEGWVGEQFF	TGTGCCAGCAGCTATTTGGAGGGATGGGTCGGGGAGCAGTTCTTC
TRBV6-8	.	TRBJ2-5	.	CASSYSPETQYF	TGTGCCAGCAGTTACTCCCCAGAGACCCAGTACTTC
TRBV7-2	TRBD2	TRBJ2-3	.	CASSLRSAGATDTQYF	TGTGCCAGCAGCTTACGGTCGGCGGGAGCCACAGATACGCAGTATTTT
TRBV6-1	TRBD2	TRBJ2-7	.	CASRGRLAGVHEQYF	TGTGCCAGCAGGGGAAGACTAGCGGGAGTCCACGAGCAGTACTTC
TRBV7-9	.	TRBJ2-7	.	CASVVGQSSYEQYF	TGTGCCAGCGTGGTTGGGCAGAGCTCCTACGAGCAGTACTTC
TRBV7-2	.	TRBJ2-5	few	CASSFSAGSQETQYF	TGTGCCAGCAGCTTCTCGGCCGGGAGTCAAGAGACCCAGTACTTC
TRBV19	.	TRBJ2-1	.	CATVVSGGQFF	TGTGCCACAGTCGTCTCCGGGGGGCAGTTCTTC
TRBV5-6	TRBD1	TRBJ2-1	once	CASSLGQGSNEQFF	TGTGCCAGCAGCCTCGGACAGGGTTCCAATGAGCAGTTCTTC
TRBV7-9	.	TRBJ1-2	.	CASSWRESGYTF	TGTGCCAGCAGCTGGAGGGAGAGTGGCTACACCTTC
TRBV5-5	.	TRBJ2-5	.	CASSSGGAWKETQYF	TGTGCCAGCAGTTCCGGAGGGGCCTGGAAAGAGACCCAGTACTTC
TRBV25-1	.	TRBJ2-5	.	CASSDPLAAHQETQYF	TGTGCCAGCAGTGACCCACTAGCAGCCCACCAAGAGACCCAGTACTTC
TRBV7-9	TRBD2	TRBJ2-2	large	CASSLGGGRADAGELFF	TGTGCCAGCAGCTTAGGTGGCGGGAGGGCCGATGCCGGGGAGCTGTTTTTT
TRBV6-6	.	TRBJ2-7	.	CASRAQGLGYEQYF	TGTGCCAGCAGGGCACAGGGTCTTGGCTACGAGCAGTACTTC
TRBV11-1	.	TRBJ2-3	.	CASSLFASPSGTDTQYF	TGTGCCAGCAGCTTATTTGCCAGCCCCTCGGGCACAGATACGCAGTATTTT
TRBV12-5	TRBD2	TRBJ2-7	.	CASGSRTSGKGEQYF	TGTGCTAGTGGTTCACGGACTAGCGGGAAGGGCGAGCAGTACTTC
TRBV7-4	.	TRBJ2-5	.	CASSLRWAGYSGEETQYF	TGTGCCAGCAGCTTAAGGTGGGCAGGCTATTCAGGAGAAGAGACCCAGTACTTC
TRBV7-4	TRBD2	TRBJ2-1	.	CASSLEWREGEQFF	TGTGCCAGCAGCTTAGAGTGGCGGGAGGGTGAGCAGTTCTTC